The present T cell receptor (beta chain) was sequenced within a study of blood T cell repertoires in COVID-19. Across the study: The United States, Italy and Spain were the sources of the acute and convalescent COVID-19 samples.

The table came from immunoSEQ multiplex PCR; TCRdb's copy has only in-frame clones and leaves some out. The table records approximately 480,000 clones, roughly 87% of them present only once. CDR3 length equals 14 residues. V was cut by 2 bases and J by 6 bases, with 14 bases left in between. Germline V lookup: CDR1 SGHRS, CDR2 YFSETQ. Participant-reported clinical history was the basis for cohort assignment. Cohort 3 donors were reported recovered after two negative PCRs, clearance, or symptom resolution. This clonotype originated in a woman between 18 and 30 years old who had recovered from COVID-19. This rearrangement joins TRBV5-1 to TRBJ1-1; D might be TRBD1 (6 bases). Input material: PBMCs or T cells enriched from blood (not recorded which). The CDR3, as DNA: TGCGCCAGCAGCTTCAGTAGGGGGGGCTCTGAAGCTTTCTTT. Translation gives CASSFSRGGSEAFF. Together with reference TRBV5-1 and TRBJ1-1, the CDR3 gives the full variable domain: KAGVTQTPRYLIKTRGQQVTLSCSPISGHRSVSWYQQTPGQGLQFLFEYFSETQRNKGNFPGRFSGRQFSNSRSEMNVSTLELGDSALYLCASSFSRGGSEAFFGQGTRLTVV.